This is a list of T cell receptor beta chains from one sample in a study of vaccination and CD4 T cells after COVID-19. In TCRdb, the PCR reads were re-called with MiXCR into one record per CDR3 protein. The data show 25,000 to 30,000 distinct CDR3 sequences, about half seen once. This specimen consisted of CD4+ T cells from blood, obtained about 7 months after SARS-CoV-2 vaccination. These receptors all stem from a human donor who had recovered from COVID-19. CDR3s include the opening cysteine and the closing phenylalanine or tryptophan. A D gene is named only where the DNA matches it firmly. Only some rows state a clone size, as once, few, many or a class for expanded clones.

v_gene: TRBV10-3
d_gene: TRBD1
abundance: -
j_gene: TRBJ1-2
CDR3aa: CAISEFGTGDLDGYTF
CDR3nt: TGTGCCATCAGTGAGTTCGGGACAGGGGATCTGGATGGCTACACCTTC

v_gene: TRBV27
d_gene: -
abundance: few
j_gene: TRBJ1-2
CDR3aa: CASRIAQGYGYTF
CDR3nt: TGTGCCAGCAGGATTGCACAGGGCTATGGCTACACCTTC

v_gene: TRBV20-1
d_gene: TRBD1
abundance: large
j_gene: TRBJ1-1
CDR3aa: CSARTDRGFLDTEAFF
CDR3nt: TGCAGTGCTAGAACGGACAGGGGCTTCCTCGACACTGAAGCTTTCTTT

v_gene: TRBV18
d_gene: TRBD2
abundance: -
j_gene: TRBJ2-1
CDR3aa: CASSKRTSGSYEQFF
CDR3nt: TGTGCCAGCTCAAAAAGGACTAGCGGGAGTTATGAGCAGTTCTTC

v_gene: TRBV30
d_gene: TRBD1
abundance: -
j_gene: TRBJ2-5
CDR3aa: CAWSTDRTGGHYHQGTQYF
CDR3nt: TGTGCCTGGAGTACGGACAGGACAGGGGGGCACTATCACCAAGGGACCCAGTACTTC

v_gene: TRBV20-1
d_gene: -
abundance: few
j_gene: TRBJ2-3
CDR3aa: CSARLGGSTDTQYF
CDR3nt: TGCAGTGCTAGATTAGGCGGTAGCACAGATACGCAGTATTTT

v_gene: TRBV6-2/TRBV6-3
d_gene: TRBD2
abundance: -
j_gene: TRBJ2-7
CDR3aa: CASRRLAGDVYEQYF
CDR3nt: TGTGCCAGCAGACGTCTTGCGGGAGATGTATACGAGCAGTACTTC

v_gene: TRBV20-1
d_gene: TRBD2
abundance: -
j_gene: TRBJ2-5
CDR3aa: CSARTSEEAQYF
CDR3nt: TGCAGTGCTCGGACTAGCGAAGAGGCCCAGTACTTC

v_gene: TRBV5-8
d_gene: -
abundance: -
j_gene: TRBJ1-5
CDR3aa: CASSLVAFSQGNQPQHF
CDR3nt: TGTGCCAGCAGCTTGGTGGCCTTTAGTCAGGGCAATCAGCCCCAGCATTTT

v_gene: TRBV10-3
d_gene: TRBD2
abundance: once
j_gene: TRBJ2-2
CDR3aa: CASSTGTSGRGELFF
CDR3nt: TGTGCCAGCAGTACCGGGACTAGCGGCCGCGGGGAGCTGTTTTTT

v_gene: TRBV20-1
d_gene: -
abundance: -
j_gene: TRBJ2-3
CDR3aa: CSARHTQGYTQYF
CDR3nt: TGCAGTGCTAGACACACTCAGGGTTATACGCAGTATTTT

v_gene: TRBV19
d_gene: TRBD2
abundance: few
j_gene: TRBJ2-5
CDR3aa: CASSSGLAGGGRTQYF
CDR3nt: TGTGCCAGTAGCTCGGGACTAGCGGGAGGCGGGAGGACCCAGTACTTC

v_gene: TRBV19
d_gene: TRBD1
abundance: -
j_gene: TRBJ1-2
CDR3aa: CASTSDRGNYGYTF
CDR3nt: TGTGCCAGTACTTCCGACAGGGGGAACTATGGCTACACCTTC

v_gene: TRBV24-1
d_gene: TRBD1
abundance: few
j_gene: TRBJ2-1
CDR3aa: CASGWGQGFDEQFF
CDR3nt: TGTGCCAGCGGTTGGGGACAGGGGTTCGATGAGCAGTTCTTC

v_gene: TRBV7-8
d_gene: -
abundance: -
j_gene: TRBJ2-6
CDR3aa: CASSLSGSGRSGANVLTF
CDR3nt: TGTGCCAGCAGCTTAAGCGGTAGCGGACGCTCTGGGGCCAACGTCCTGACTTTC

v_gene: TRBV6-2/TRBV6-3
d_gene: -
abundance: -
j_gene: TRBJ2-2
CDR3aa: CASNAGETGELFF
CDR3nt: TGTGCCAGCAACGCGGGTGAAACCGGGGAGCTGTTTTTT

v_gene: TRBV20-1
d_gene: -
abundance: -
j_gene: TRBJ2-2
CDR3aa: CSASYSGELFF
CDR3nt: TGCAGTGCTAGTTATTCCGGGGAGCTGTTTTTT

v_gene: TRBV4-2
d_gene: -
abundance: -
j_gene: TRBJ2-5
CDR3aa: CASSQVLAQETQYF
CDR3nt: TGTGCCAGCAGCCAAGTGTTAGCCCAAGAGACCCAGTACTTC

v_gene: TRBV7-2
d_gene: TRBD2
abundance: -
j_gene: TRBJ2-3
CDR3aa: CASSMGLAVDTQYF
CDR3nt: TGTGCCAGCAGCATGGGACTAGCGGTGGATACGCAGTATTTT

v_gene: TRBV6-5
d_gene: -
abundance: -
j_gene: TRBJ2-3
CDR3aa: CASSYGRGQEADTQYF
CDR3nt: TGTGCCAGCAGTTACGGAAGGGGTCAGGAGGCAGATACGCAGTATTTT

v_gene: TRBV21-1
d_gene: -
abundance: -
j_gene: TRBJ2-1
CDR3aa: CAIPQGAWVSINEQFF
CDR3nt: TGTGCCATCCCACAGGGGGCTTGGGTCTCCATCAATGAGCAGTTCTTC

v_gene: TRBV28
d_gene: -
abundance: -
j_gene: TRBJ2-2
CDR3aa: CASSSFTGELFF
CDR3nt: TGTGCCAGCAGCTCCTTCACCGGGGAGCTGTTTTTT

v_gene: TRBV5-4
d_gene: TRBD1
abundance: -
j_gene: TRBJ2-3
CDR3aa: CASSWRTGEDTQYF
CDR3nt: TGTGCCAGCAGCTGGCGGACAGGGGAAGATACGCAGTATTTT

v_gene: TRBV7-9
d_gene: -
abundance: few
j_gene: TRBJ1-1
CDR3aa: CASSLTDRLEAFF
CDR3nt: TGTGCCAGCAGCTTAACTGATCGCCTTGAAGCTTTCTTT

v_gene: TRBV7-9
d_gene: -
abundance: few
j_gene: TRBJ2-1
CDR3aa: CASTSNDRGIEFF
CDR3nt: TGTGCCAGCACCTCTAACGATCGCGGAATTGAGTTCTTC

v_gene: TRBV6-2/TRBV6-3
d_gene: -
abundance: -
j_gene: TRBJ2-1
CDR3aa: CASSYGRGNNNEQFF
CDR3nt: TGTGCCAGCAGTTACGGTCGAGGGAATAACAATGAGCAGTTCTTC

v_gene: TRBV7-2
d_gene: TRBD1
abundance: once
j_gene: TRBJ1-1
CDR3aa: CASSPGIRGQGAGNTEAFF
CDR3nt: TGTGCCAGCAGCCCGGGGATCCGGGGACAGGGGGCAGGAAACACTGAAGCTTTCTTT

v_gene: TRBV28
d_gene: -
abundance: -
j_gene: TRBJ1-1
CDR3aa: CASSLPPMNTEAFF
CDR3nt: TGTGCCAGCAGTTTACCACCGATGAACACTGAAGCTTTCTTT

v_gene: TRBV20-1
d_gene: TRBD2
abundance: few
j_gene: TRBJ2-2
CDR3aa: CSAREASGLNTGELFF
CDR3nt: TGCAGTGCTAGAGAGGCTAGCGGGCTGAACACCGGGGAGCTGTTTTTT

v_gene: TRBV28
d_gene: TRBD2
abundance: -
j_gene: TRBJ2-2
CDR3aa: CASSSQSLAAGELFF
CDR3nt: TGTGCCAGCAGTTCCCAATCTCTAGCGGCCGGGGAGCTGTTTTTT